This TCR beta chain was profiled in a study of blood T cell repertoires in COVID-19. This CDR3 has 12 amino acids. CDR1 is SGDLS and CDR2 is YYNGEE in the germline V gene. Trimming left V 9 bases short and J 6 bases short, with 12 bases between. TCRdb keeps only in-frame clones here, not all; method: immunoSEQ multiplex PCR. The sample includes 200,000 to 300,000 clones, 86% of them seen just once. This TCR was sampled from a man under 40 with active or convalescent COVID-19. Sequencing was performed on peripheral blood. The rearrangement links TRBV9 to TRBJ2-2; D remains ambiguous. CDR3 amino acids: CATRSRSGELFF. The CDR3 region has the DNA TGTGCCACACGGTCTAGGTCCGGGGAGCTGTTTTTT.